In its sample, the clone carrying this TCR beta chain was seen many times. What it binds is not known. The sample comes from a study of human T cells and chemical hapten exposure. Study details: Skin of the upper inner arm, approximately 2 cm by approximately 2 cm, received 2% DPC for sensitization. Chiefly women, the patients showed alopecia areata, totalis or universalis. Mainly, slight library volume differences in the pool made TCR yields vary.

The time point denotes: patch test 2, 6 weeks after DPC sensitization. Treatment denoted: therapeutic diphenylcyclopropenone sensitization with weekly scalp DPC. Whole-study results and caveats: TCRs above 1 in 1000 frequency stayed constant with DPC sensitization.

TCRdb ran MiXCR on the RACE reads and lists one entry per CDR3 protein. Found here are approximately 89,000 distinct CDR3 sequences, 6.5% to 8.5% of them singletons; the top ten hold 1.3%. Trimming removed 1 base from V and 7 bases from J; junction bases left unmatched: 7. In germline, CDR1 is SGHTA, CDR2 FQGNSA. There are 15 residues in the CDR3. The source of this sequence is a young woman with alopecia areata. Some clones in this sample may be carry-over from other donors' samples. Specimen: whole blood, collected in connection with sensitization to the hapten diphenylcyclopropenone (DPC). J is TRBJ1-5 and V is TRBV7-2; 7 nucleotides align to TRBD1. The CDR3 reads CASSLGATGRQPQHF. CDR3 nucleotide sequence: TGTGCCAGCAGCTTAGGGGCGACAGGGAGACAGCCCCAGCATTTT.